This T cell receptor beta chain was profiled in a study of blood T cell repertoires in COVID-19. Adults between about 18 and 95 years of age took part from about two dozen US areas. CDR3 length equals 14 residues. Germline V CDR1 and CDR2: SGHRS, YFSETQ. The ends were cut back, 7 bases at V and 5 bases at J, with 18 bases in the middle. Generated by immunoSEQ multiplex PCR, the TCRdb table keeps only in-frame clones and is missing some. Of 250,000 or so clones detected, 75% to 90% appear once; the ten largest clones hold around 0.8%. Sequencing was done on a sample of PBMCs or T cells enriched from blood (not recorded which). The TCR comes from a man aged 50-60 years who had been exposed to COVID-19. This chain joins TRBV5-1 and TRBJ1-1, with D possibly being TRBD1 (6 bases). CDR3 in DNA: TGCGCCAGCCTACGTGGGGCAGGGGAGACTGAAGCTTTCTTT. Its protein product is CASLRGAGETEAFF. The whole variable domain, remainder taken from reference TRBV5-1 and TRBJ1-1, is KAGVTQTPRYLIKTRGQQVTLSCSPISGHRSVSWYQQTPGQGLQFLFEYFSETQRNKGNFPGRFSGRQFSNSRSEMNVSTLELGDSALYLCASLRGAGETEAFFGQGTRLTVV.